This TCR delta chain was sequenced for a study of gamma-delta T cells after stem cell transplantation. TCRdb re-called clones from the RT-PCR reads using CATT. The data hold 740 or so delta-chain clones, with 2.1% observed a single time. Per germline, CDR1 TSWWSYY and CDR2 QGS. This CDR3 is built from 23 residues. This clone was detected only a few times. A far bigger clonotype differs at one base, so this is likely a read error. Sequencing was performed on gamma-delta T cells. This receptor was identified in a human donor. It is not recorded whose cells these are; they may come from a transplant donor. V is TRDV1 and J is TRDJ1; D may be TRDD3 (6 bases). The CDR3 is CALGEGRPTILGRINVYTDILIF. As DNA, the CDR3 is TGTGCTCTTGGGGAAGGCCGACCTACTATACTGGGTCGAATTAACGTTTACACCGATATACTCATCTTT.